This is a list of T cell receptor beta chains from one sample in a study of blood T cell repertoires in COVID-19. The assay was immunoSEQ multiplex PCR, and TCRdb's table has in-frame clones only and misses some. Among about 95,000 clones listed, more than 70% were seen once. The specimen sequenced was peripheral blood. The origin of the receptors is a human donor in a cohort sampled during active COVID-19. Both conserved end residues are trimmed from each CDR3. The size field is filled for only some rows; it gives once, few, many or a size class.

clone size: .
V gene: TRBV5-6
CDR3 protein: ASSLARGGAVDTQY

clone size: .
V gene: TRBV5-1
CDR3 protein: ASSFRGRGVSNEKLF

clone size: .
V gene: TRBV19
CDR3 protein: ASSMTGFRPQH

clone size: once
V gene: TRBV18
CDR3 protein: ASSPTTGRTGELF

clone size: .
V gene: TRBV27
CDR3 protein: ASSFSIGTKETQY

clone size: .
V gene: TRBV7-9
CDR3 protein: ASSLATGTGSPLH

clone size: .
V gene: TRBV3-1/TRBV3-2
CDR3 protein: ASSQNTYGNEQF

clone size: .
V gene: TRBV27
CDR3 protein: ASSLLRTSELVYEQY

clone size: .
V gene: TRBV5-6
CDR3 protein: ASGQGAGNTIY

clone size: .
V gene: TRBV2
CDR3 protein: ASSDYRDGDEKLF

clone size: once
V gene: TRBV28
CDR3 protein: AITRGAHLY

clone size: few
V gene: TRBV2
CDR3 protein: ASSGSGQYQY

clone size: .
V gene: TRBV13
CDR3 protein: ASSLAIGELGYT

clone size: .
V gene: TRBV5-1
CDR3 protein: ASSLDSGLQETQY

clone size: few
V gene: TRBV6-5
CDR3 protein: ASRTGVHQPQH

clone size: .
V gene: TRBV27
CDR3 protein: ASSKDNPRETQY

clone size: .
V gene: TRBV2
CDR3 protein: ASSADINYGYT

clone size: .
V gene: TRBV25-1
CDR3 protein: ASSASDMNTEAF

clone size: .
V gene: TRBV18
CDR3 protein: ASSSTGGGRYEQY

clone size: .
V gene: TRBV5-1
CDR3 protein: ASSSSGGATGELF

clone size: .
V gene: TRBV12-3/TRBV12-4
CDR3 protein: ASSSEDEAF

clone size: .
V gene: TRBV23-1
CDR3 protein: ASSQCGQAGGGTDTQY

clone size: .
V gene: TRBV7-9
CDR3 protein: ASSLGADSYEQY

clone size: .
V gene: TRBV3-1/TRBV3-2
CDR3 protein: ASSQDGDRDEQY

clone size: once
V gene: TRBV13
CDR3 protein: ASSLKITDGEANTEAF

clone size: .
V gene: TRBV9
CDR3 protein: ASSVDEGRSTDTQY

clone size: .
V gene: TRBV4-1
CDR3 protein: ASSQEPGPSYGYT

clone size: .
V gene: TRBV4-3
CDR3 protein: ASSQDVAGYANEKLF

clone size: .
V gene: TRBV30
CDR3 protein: AWNAGAVEKLF

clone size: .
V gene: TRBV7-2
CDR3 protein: ASSVGSNQPQH

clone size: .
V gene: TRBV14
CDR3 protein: ASSQPGPGSYEQY

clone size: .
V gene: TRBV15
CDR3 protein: ATRRGGDSGANVLT

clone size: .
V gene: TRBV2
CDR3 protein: ASRTGTLNQPQH

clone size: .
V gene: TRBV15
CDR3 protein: ATSEGGLAGGQETQY

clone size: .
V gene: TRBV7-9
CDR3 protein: ASSFNRGAGANVLT

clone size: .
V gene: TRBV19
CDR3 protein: ASRLQGEELTEAF

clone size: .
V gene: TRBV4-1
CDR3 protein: ASSQGRARGNNEQF

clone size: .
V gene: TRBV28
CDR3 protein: ASRGQGGGNTIY

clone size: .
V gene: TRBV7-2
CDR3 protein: ASSSPGLDASTDTQY

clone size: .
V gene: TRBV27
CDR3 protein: ASSITGGGNYGYT

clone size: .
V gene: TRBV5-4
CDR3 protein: ASSLGGGYGYT

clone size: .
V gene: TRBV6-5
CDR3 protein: ASWPGQGYGYT

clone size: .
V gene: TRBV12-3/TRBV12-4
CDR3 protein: ASRIQRTEAF

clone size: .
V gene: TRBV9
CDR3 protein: ASSVDIHQPQH

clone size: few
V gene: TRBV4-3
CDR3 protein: ASSQDRDSHSTEAF